The 31 T cell receptor beta chains below come from one sample, sequenced in a study of cytomegalovirus exposure and HLA in healthy donors. PCR employed 60 Vbeta and 13 Jbeta primers. Clones were sequenced by immunoSEQ multiplex PCR, and TCRdb holds only the in-frame ones, with some missing. The table has over 150,000 clones, just under 80% seen once. Material for sequencing was PBMCs. Source of these receptors: a woman aged 45 to 65 in good health and CMV-seronegative.

The chain is built from TRBV27 and TRBJ2-6, with D maybe TRBD1 (6 bases). Germline V gives CDR1 MNHEY, CDR2 SMNVEV (reference sequence). The ends were cut back, 0 bases at V and 2 bases at J, with 11 bases in the middle. The CDR3 has 17 amino acids. CDR3 residues: CASSLSGHRTGANVLTF. The CDR3 nucleotides read TGTGCCAGCAGTTTATCGGGACACCGGACTGGGGCCAACGTCCTGACTTTC.

This sequence joins TRBV28 and TRBJ1-2, with 9 bases identical to TRBD1. CDR3 size: 15 residues. Germline V gene lookup returns CDR1 MDHEN and CDR2 SYDVKM. Trimming took 7 bases from V and 4 from J; bases not matched to a gene: 10. In DNA, the CDR3 is TGTGCCAGCACAAAGACAGGGGGAAATCTCTATGGCTACACCTTC. Encoded protein: CASTKTGGNLYGYTF.

The chain joins TRBV7-2 to TRBJ2-3; D not resolved. The CDR3 consists of 16 residues. V was trimmed by 5 bases and J by 1 base, leaving 16 bases between them. Germline values: CDR1 SGHTA, CDR2 FQGNSA. The CDR3 coding sequence is TGTGCCAGCAGCCCCCAACGCCTAGGTGGCACAGATACGCAGTATTTT. It yields the protein CASSPQRLGGTDTQYF.

The rearrangement uses TRBV7-7 and TRBJ2-5; D is perhaps TRBD1 (5 bases). V was cut by 4 bases and J by 2 bases, with 11 bases left in between. The CDR3 extends over 14 amino acids. Germline CDR1 SSHAT, CDR2 FNYEAQ (reference sequence). CDR3 loop: CASSSQGGQETQYF. CDR3 nucleotide sequence: TGTGCCAGCAGCTCGCAGGGTGGACAAGAGACCCAGTACTTC.

The chain joins TRBV18 to TRBJ2-7, with a possible D match to TRBD2 (6 bases). The CDR3 consists of 12 residues. Germline lookup yields CDR1 KGHSH and CDR2 LQKENI. Trimming stripped 3 bases from V and 3 bases from J, with 6 bases between. CDR3 in amino acids: CASSPEGYEQYF. The CDR3 DNA is TGTGCCAGCTCACCGGAGGGCTACGAGCAGTACTTC.

This chain connects TRBV2 to TRBJ2-1; 7 bases agree with TRBD2. This CDR3 is 15 amino acids long. CDR1 is SNHLY and CDR2 is FYNNEI in the germline V gene. The V and J ends lost 2 bases and 6 bases, in that order; junction bases with no gene match: 7. CDR3 sequence: CASSESGAPGNEQFF. CDR3 nucleotides: TGTGCCAGCAGTGAAAGCGGGGCCCCCGGCAATGAGCAGTTCTTC.

The chain is built from TRBV29-1 and TRBJ1-2, with a tentative D call TRBD1 (5 bases). CDR1 SQVTM and CDR2 ANQGSEA come from the germline V gene. V dropped 2 bases and J dropped 7 bases, with 17 bases sitting between them. CDR3 length: 14 residues. The CDR3 region is CSVESPGKWSGYTF. CDR3 bases: TGCAGCGTTGAATCCCCAGGGAAGTGGAGTGGCTACACCTTC.

This clone was seen a few times. The CDR3 sequence is CASAREGYYGYTF. The CDR3, as DNA: TGTGCCAGCGCACGAGAGGGTTACTATGGCTACACCTTC. This sequence joins TRBV28 and TRBJ1-2, with unresolved D. Germline lookup yields CDR1 MDHEN and CDR2 SYDVKM. CDR3 size: 13 residues. The germline V and J ends were trimmed by 8 bases and 3 bases, with 13 bases remaining between them.

This clone was picked up one time. The chain carries TRBV10-3 and TRBJ1-5; D not certain. This CDR3 contains 14 residues. Germline V lookup: CDR1 ENHRY, CDR2 SYGVKD. The ends were cut back, 3 bases at V and 3 bases at J, with 9 bases in the middle. Here the CDR3 reads CAISDRGINQPQHF. CDR3 nucleotide sequence: TGTGCCATCAGTGATCGGGGAATCAATCAGCCCCAGCATTTT.

The chain links TRBV7-2 to TRBJ2-3, with TRBD2 identical over 7 bases. This CDR3 has 16 residues. The junction had 16 bases not matched to a gene; V was cut back by 5 bases and J by 8 bases. Per the germline V gene, CDR1 is SGHTA and CDR2 is FQGNSA. The CDR3 reads CASSKGSSHPGGTQYF. CDR3 coding DNA: TGTGCCAGCAGCAAAGGGAGTAGCCATCCGGGGGGTACGCAGTATTTT.

The chain links TRBV6-6 to TRBJ1-5, with D hard to call. V lost 6 bases and J 0 bases, leaving 9 bases between the germline ends. Germline CDR1 MNHNY, CDR2 SVGAGI (reference sequence). The CDR3 totals 14 residues. Here the CDR3 reads CASSTQLSNQPQHF. The CDR3 nucleotides are TGTGCCAGCAGCACACAGCTTAGCAATCAGCCCCAGCATTTT.

In its sample, this clone was seen once. The chain uses TRBV6-4 and TRBJ2-1; TRBD2 is a possible D gene (7 bases). This CDR3 is 14 amino acids long. The V and J ends lost 6 bases and 7 bases respectively, with 16 bases between them. Germline V gene sequence: CDR1 MRHNA, CDR2 SNTAGT. The CDR3 region has the DNA TGTGCCAGCAGCGTCTGGGAGGGGGGGAATGAGCAGTTCTTC. It encodes CASSVWEGGNEQFF.

The rearrangement uses TRBV29-1 and TRBJ2-5; tentatively, D is TRBD1 (6 bases). Gene TRBJ2-7 matches the end of the DNA better, so the J call may be wrong. The CDR3 has 13 residues. CDR1 is SQVTM and CDR2 is ANQGSEA in the germline V gene. CDR3 DNA: TGCAGCGTTGATGGGGCAGGGGAGTACGAGCAGTACTTC. Its translation: CSVDGAGEYEQYF.

The chain uses TRBV12-5 and TRBJ1-2; TRBD1 is a possible D gene (6 bases). CDR3 size: 14 residues. Germline assignment: CDR1 LGHNT and CDR2 FRNRAP. V was cut by 1 base and J by 7 bases, with 13 bases left in between. CDR3 amino acids: CASGLGDTSGGYTF. The CDR3 DNA reads TGTGCTAGTGGTTTGGGGGACACCTCGGGTGGCTACACCTTC.

This chain connects TRBV27 to TRBJ1-1; D is ambiguous. Germline loops: CDR1 MNHEY, CDR2 SMNVEV (reference sequence). The CDR3 has 14 amino acids. Trimming removed 2 bases at V and 0 bases at J, with 7 bases between. CDR3: CASSLSQVNTEAFF. The CDR3 DNA is TGTGCCAGCAGTTTAAGCCAGGTGAACACTGAAGCTTTCTTT.

The chain links TRBV7-9 to TRBJ1-6, with D possibly TRBD1 on 5 matching bases. Trimming took off 2 bases at V and 10 bases at J, with 12 bases between the two ends. CDR1 SEHNR and CDR2 FQNEAQ come from the germline V gene (reference sequence). There are 14 residues in the CDR3. The CDR3 bases are TGTGCCAGCAGCTTAAACCAGGGTCGCTCACCCCTCCACTTT. Protein product: CASSLNQGRSPLHF.

V is TRBV5-5 and J is TRBJ2-7; possible D gene TRBD1, 6 bases. The germline gives CDR1 SGHKS, CDR2 YYEKEE (reference sequence). V lost 0 bases and J 1 base, leaving 11 bases between the germline ends. The CDR3 runs 15 residues. The CDR3 loop reads CASSLVSRGSYEQYF. The DNA for the CDR3 is TGTGCCAGCAGCTTGGTTTCCAGGGGATCCTACGAGCAGTACTTC. The complete variable domain, with remaining parts taken from reference TRBV5-5 and TRBJ2-7, reads DAGVTQSPTHLIKTRGQQVTLRCSPISGHKSVSWYQQVLGQGPQFIFQYYEKEERGRGNFPDRFSARQFPNYSSELNVNALLLGDSALYLCASSLVSRGSYEQYFGPGTRLTVT.

The chain combines TRBV6-1 with TRBJ1-2; D may be TRBD1 (6 bases). The CDR3 contains 13 residues. Germline V CDR1 and CDR2: MNHNS, SASEGT. Trimming stripped 6 bases from V and 0 bases from J, with 8 bases between. The CDR3 loop is CASRGASNYGYTF. CDR3 DNA sequence: TGTGCCAGCAGGGGGGCTTCTAACTATGGCTACACCTTC.

The chain has TRBV6-4 and TRBJ2-1; 8 bases align to TRBD2. With V trimmed by 6 bases and J by 9 bases, 10 bases remained unmatched. CDR3 length: 14 amino acids. CDR1 MRHNA and CDR2 SNTAGT come from the germline V gene. In DNA form, the CDR3 reads TGTGCCAGCAGCTCGTCGACTAGCGTTGGTGAGCAGTTCTTC. Translation gives CASSSSTSVGEQFF.

The chain combines TRBV9 with TRBJ2-1; the D is unclear. V lost 4 bases and J 8 bases, leaving 10 bases between the germline ends. The CDR3 contains 12 residues. Germline V lookup: CDR1 SGDLS, CDR2 YYNGEE. The CDR3 nucleotides read TGTGCCAGCAGCCTTAATGGCTATGAGCAGTTCTTC. It specifies CASSLNGYEQFF.

The CDR3 coding sequence is TGCGCCAGCAGCCAATTCCCGAGGGAGACCCAGTACTTC. Encoded protein: CASSQFPRETQYF. The rearrangement uses TRBV4-1 and TRBJ2-5; D unclear. Looked up from germline, CDR1 is MGHRA and CDR2 is YSYEKL. V gave up 2 bases and J gave up 5 bases, with 9 bases separating them. The CDR3 consists of 13 residues.

This clone was observed a handful of times. The V gene is TRBV7-9, the J gene TRBJ2-1; 8 positions agree with TRBD2. CDR3 length: 15 amino acids. Germline assignment: CDR1 SEHNR and CDR2 FQNEAQ (reference sequence). V was clipped by 3 bases and J by 6 bases; unmatched bases: 7. In DNA form, the CDR3 reads TGTGCCAGCAGCTTCGGGCGGGGGGCCCCCAATGAGCAGTTCTTC. It yields the protein CASSFGRGAPNEQFF.

The J gene is TRBJ1-1, the V gene TRBV4-1, with 7 bases aligning to TRBD1. Germline V gene lookup returns CDR1 MGHRA and CDR2 YSYEKL. Trimming removed 0 bases from V and 4 bases from J; junction bases left unmatched: 2. The CDR3 runs to 14 residues. CDR3 DNA sequence: TGCGCCAGCAGCCAAGAGGAGGGGGCCACTGAAGCTTTCTTT. Translation gives CASSQEEGATEAFF.

This chain's CDR3 is CASAGGGGPGANVLTF. CDR3 coding DNA: TGTGCCAGTGCGGGGGGAGGGGGCCCCGGGGCCAACGTCCTGACTTTC. The J gene is TRBJ2-6, the V gene TRBV7-9, with D possibly TRBD2 on 8 matching bases. The CDR3 is 16 residues long. The V gene lost 9 bases and the J gene lost 4 bases, with 19 bases spanning the gap. Looked up from germline, CDR1 is SEHNR and CDR2 is FQNEAQ (reference sequence).

The V and J genes are TRBV6-5 and TRBJ2-5; 9 positions agree with TRBD1. The DNA end lines up better with TRBJ2-7; the J call may be wrong. CDR3 length: 15 residues. The germline CDR1 and CDR2 sequences are MNHEY and SVGAGI. The CDR3: CASSYSDRGGYEQYF. The CDR3, as DNA: TGTGCCAGCAGTTACTCGGACAGGGGTGGCTACGAGCAGTACTTC.

The J gene is TRBJ2-1, the V gene TRBV6-4; 10 nucleotides align to TRBD2. The CDR3 runs to 15 residues. Germline assignment: CDR1 MRHNA and CDR2 SNTAGT. V lost 4 bases and J lost 4; bases outside the gene matches: 4. The CDR3 loop reads CASSAQTSGYNEQFF. CDR3 DNA: TGTGCCAGCAGTGCACAGACTAGCGGGTACAATGAGCAGTTCTTC.

In its sample, this clone was seen once. The V gene is TRBV18, the J gene TRBJ2-7; TRBD1 aligns across 8 bases. Germline V lookup: CDR1 KGHSH, CDR2 LQKENI. The ends lost 3 bases at V and 5 bases at J; junction bases unmatched: 3. The CDR3 has 13 residues. CDR3 protein: CASSPFRGHEQYF. Written as DNA, the CDR3 is TGTGCCAGCTCACCCTTCAGGGGGCACGAGCAGTACTTC.

On this clone itself: At one of its ends the junction is not consistent with the germline gene, which may arise from a read error. The J gene is TRBJ2-7, the V gene TRBV9, with unresolved D. This CDR3 has 13 residues. Germline V CDR1 and CDR2: SGDLS, YYNGEE. Here the CDR3 reads CASSVENSHEQYF. CDR3 in DNA: TGTGCCAGCAGCGTAGAGAACTCCCACGAGCAGTACTTC. The entire variable domain, with the rest obtained from reference TRBV9 and TRBJ2-7, is as follows: DSGVTQTPKHLITATGQRVTLRCSPRSGDLSVYWYQQSLDQGLQFLIQYYNGEERAKGNILERFSAQQFPDLHSELNLSSLELGDSALYFCASSVENSHEQYFGPGTRLTVT.

The V and J genes are TRBV5-1 and TRBJ1-4, with 7 bases lining up with TRBD1. This CDR3 comprises 16 residues. CDR1 and CDR2 (germline): SGHRS, YFSETQ. V lost 0 bases, J lost 3 bases, and 5 bases stayed unmatched. This CDR3 is CASSLVPQGANEKLFF. CDR3 in DNA: TGCGCCAGCAGCTTGGTTCCGCAGGGGGCTAATGAAAAACTGTTTTTT.

The chain uses TRBV5-1 and TRBJ2-5; 8 positions agree with TRBD1. The length of the CDR3 is 14 residues. The V gene's germline CDR1 is SGHRS and CDR2 YFSETQ. The J segment lost 4 bases and the V segment lost 4 bases, leaving 6 bases of the junction unmatched. CDR3 DNA sequence: TGCGCCAGCAGCCCCGGACAGGGTTTAGAGACCCAGTACTTC. Amino acids: CASSPGQGLETQYF.

This chain links TRBV5-1 with TRBJ1-4; D possibly corresponds to TRBD1 (5 bases). This CDR3 is 14 amino acids long. V lost 8 bases, J lost 8 bases, and 19 bases lay in between. The germline V gene has CDR1 SGHRS and CDR2 YFSETQ. CDR3 coding DNA: TGCGCCAGTGCTGCGGGGAGTGGGGCCGAAAAACTGTTTTTT. The encoded protein is CASAAGSGAEKLFF.